This T cell receptor beta chain was identified during a study of siplizumab effects on memory and regulatory T cells. The assay was immunoSEQ multiplex PCR, and TCRdb's table has in-frame clones only and misses some. The sample carries around 100,000 clones, over 85% recorded once. The germline V and J ends were trimmed by 0 bases and 6 bases, with 11 bases remaining between them. The CDR3 has 14 residues. The V gene's germline CDR1 is MNHEY and CDR2 SVGAGI. The gene calls are TRBV6-5 and TRBJ1-2; a possible D gene is TRBD1 (6 bases). Sequenced input: Tregs sorted from blood. This clonotype originated in a human donor in good health. CDR3 residues: CASSYSDRLNGYTF. The DNA for the CDR3 is TGTGCCAGCAGTTACTCTGACAGGTTGAATGGCTACACCTTC.